This T cell receptor beta chain is from a study of T cell repertoires in cytomegalovirus infection (dated by TCRdb to the late 2010s). Some background on the complete study: Alongside well-studied HLA-B-restricted epitopes, the peptide stimulations were aimed at recently identified HLA-C-restricted CMV epitopes, whose presentation resists viral immunomodulation. Because public TCR beta signatures pointed to carriage of CMV infection together with the matching HLA type, the HLA type of each donor mattered for the analysis.

The instrument was an Illumina HiSeq 1500. TCRdb trimmed public reads at Q25 via fastp, called clones via MiXCR and kept in-frame beta chains. Here each entry gathers all rows of one CDR3 protein and keeps the most common genes and DNA. This sample holds about 920,000 distinct CDR3 sequences; 25% to 40% were observed only once. Over 10% of the sample comes from the top ten. Reading the label with the study, this specimen's treatment or condition is: in vitro stimulation with specific CMV peptide epitopes to enrich CMV-specific T cells. This clonotype occurred many times. Its antigen is unknown. Base qualities are missing; no much larger clone stands one base away. Points the paper makes about the study in general: The ex vivo response was dominated by HLA-C-restricted CMV-specific TCR beta clonotypes, and the single most frequent clonotype in two of eight donors was supplied by these HLA-C-restricted clonotypes. In both this cohort and an independent roughly 400-donor cohort, the cumulative frequency of public TCR beta family members distinguished carriers of CMV infection plus the relevant HLA type.

Sequenced here: cultured CD8+ T cells from PBMCs, sampled from culture after CMV antigen stimulation. This clonotype originated in a human donor in good health (CMV status not recorded). Some clones in this sample may be carry-over from other donors' samples.

In nucleotide form, the sequence is TGTGCCAGCAGCTTTCGGGGAACTTCCTACAATGAGCAGTTCTTC. Its protein reads: CASSFRGTSYNEQFF. The sequence links TRBV7-6 to TRBJ2-1, with a tentative D gene TRBD2 over 5 matching bases. The CDR3 has 15 amino acids, counting the end cysteine and phenylalanine. The entry retains the CDR3 DNA only, 45 bases that are in frame from base 1. V is reduced by 3 bases and J by 1 base, leaving a spacing of 10 bases between them. The germline V gene specifies SGHVS as CDR1 and FNYEAQ as CDR2.